This is a list of T cell receptor beta chains from one sample in a study of cytomegalovirus exposure and HLA in healthy donors. The method was immunoSEQ multiplex PCR; TCRdb's version includes in-frame clones alone and lacks a portion of them. The table shows 150,000 to 170,000 clones, with roughly four fifths occurring only once. Sequenced input: PBMCs. The receptors stem from a young man in good health and CMV-seronegative. Each CDR3 is given with its conserved first and last residue. The D gene is left open where the match is weak. Size values are once, few and many counts, or a class for expanded clones, and some rows have none.

size: -
D: -
V: TRBV9
J: TRBJ2-2
DNA: TGTGCCAGCAGCGCGGGACTGCGGCCGGGGGAGCTGTTTTTT
CDR3: CASSAGLRPGELFF

size: -
D: TRBD1
V: TRBV19
J: TRBJ1-2
DNA: TGTGCCAGTAGTTGGTCGGGACAGGGGACCTATGGCTACACCTTC
CDR3: CASSWSGQGTYGYTF

size: -
D: TRBD1
V: TRBV7-9
J: TRBJ2-7
DNA: TGTTCCAGCAGTTCACTGGACAGGGGAGCCTACGAGCAGTACTTC
CDR3: CSSSSLDRGAYEQYF

size: -
D: TRBD1
V: TRBV6-5
J: TRBJ1-1
DNA: TGTGCCAGCAGACGCTTGCAGGGGGGCGGAACTGAAGCTTTCTTT
CDR3: CASRRLQGGGTEAFF

size: -
D: -
V: TRBV15
J: TRBJ1-1
DNA: TGTGCCACCAGCGGGTCGGGGGGCACTGAAGCTTTCTTT
CDR3: CATSGSGGTEAFF

size: few
D: TRBD1
V: TRBV29-1
J: TRBJ1-2
DNA: TGCAGCGTTTCTCCCAGGGCAGGGGGCTATGGCTACACCTTC
CDR3: CSVSPRAGGYGYTF

size: -
D: -
V: TRBV11-3
J: TRBJ2-1
DNA: TGTGCCAGCAGCCCGGAGGGAGGAGACTACAATGAGCAGTTCTTC
CDR3: CASSPEGGDYNEQFF

size: -
D: -
V: TRBV5-4
J: TRBJ1-1
DNA: TGTGCCAGCAGCTTGTTGACAAACACTGAAGCTTTCTTT
CDR3: CASSLLTNTEAFF

size: -
D: -
V: TRBV7-2
J: TRBJ2-2
DNA: TGTGCCAGCAGCCCCCGACTAGCCGGGGAGCTGTTTTTT
CDR3: CASSPRLAGELFF

size: -
D: -
V: TRBV7-9
J: TRBJ2-2
DNA: TGTGCCAGCAGCCGCGGGACCCTACTTTCCTACACCGGGGAGCTGTTTTTT
CDR3: CASSRGTLLSYTGELFF

size: -
D: TRBD1
V: TRBV5-1
J: TRBJ2-1
DNA: TGCGCCAGCAGCGGCCGGGACAGGGGAGGAGAGCAGTTCTTC
CDR3: CASSGRDRGGEQFF

size: -
D: TRBD2
V: TRBV7-6
J: TRBJ2-1
DNA: TGTGCCAGCAGCTGGCTAGCGGGATTAAGCTCCTACAATGAGCAGTTCTTC
CDR3: CASSWLAGLSSYNEQFF

size: -
D: -
V: TRBV4-1
J: TRBJ1-4
DNA: TGCGCCAGCAGCCAAGGGGCTCCAGAAACAACTAATGAAAAACTGTTTTTT
CDR3: CASSQGAPETTNEKLFF

size: -
D: TRBD2
V: TRBV27
J: TRBJ2-3
DNA: TGTGCCAGCATACGACTAGCGGGAGGGCTCACAGATACGCAGTATTTT
CDR3: CASIRLAGGLTDTQYF

size: -
D: TRBD2
V: TRBV13
J: TRBJ2-7
DNA: TGTGCCAGCAGCCCCGGACTAGCCGGCTACGAGCAGTACTTC
CDR3: CASSPGLAGYEQYF

size: few
D: -
V: TRBV7-2
J: TRBJ2-1
DNA: TGTGCCAGCAGGTATAATAGCGGTAGCTCCTACAATGAGCAGTTCTTC
CDR3: CASRYNSGSSYNEQFF

size: -
D: -
V: TRBV7-9
J: TRBJ1-3
DNA: TGTGCCAGCAGCTTAGTATACGGGGGACCTGGAAACACCATATATTTT
CDR3: CASSLVYGGPGNTIYF

size: -
D: -
V: TRBV29-1
J: TRBJ2-5
DNA: TGCAGCGTTGTAGCCTCACAAGAGACCCAGTACTTC
CDR3: CSVVASQETQYF

size: -
D: -
V: TRBV2
J: TRBJ1-6
DNA: TGTGCCAGCAGTGAATGGGAAAGGGAGTCACCCCTCCACTTT
CDR3: CASSEWERESPLHF

size: -
D: -
V: TRBV5-1
J: TRBJ2-7
DNA: TGCGCCAGCAGCCCAAGGAACAGGATCTACGAGCAGTACTTC
CDR3: CASSPRNRIYEQYF

size: -
D: -
V: TRBV28
J: TRBJ2-7
DNA: TGTGCCAGCAGTTTATACGGCTACGAGCAGTACTTC
CDR3: CASSLYGYEQYF

size: -
D: TRBD1
V: TRBV5-1
J: TRBJ2-7
DNA: TGCGCCAGCAGCTCGGGATTGACAGGGGATTCCTACGAGCAGTACTTC
CDR3: CASSSGLTGDSYEQYF

size: once
D: -
V: TRBV20-1
J: TRBJ2-1
DNA: TGCAGTGCTAGTCTCACAGGGCTTAGATTCTTC
CDR3: CSASLTGLRFF

size: -
D: -
V: TRBV4-1
J: TRBJ2-2
DNA: TGCGCCAGCAGCCAAGATCAGTTGAGGACTCACACCGGGGAGCTGTTTTTT
CDR3: CASSQDQLRTHTGELFF

size: -
D: TRBD2
V: TRBV28
J: TRBJ2-1
DNA: TGTGCCAGCAGGGCGGGGGGGACTAGCTCCTACAATGAGCAGTTCTTC
CDR3: CASRAGGTSSYNEQFF

size: -
D: -
V: TRBV20-1
J: TRBJ2-7
DNA: TGCAGTGCTAGAGACGTCTACGAGCAGTACTTC
CDR3: CSARDVYEQYF

size: few
D: TRBD1
V: TRBV6-6
J: TRBJ2-7
DNA: TGTGCCAGCAGTTACTCGATTCAGGGGGCGTACGAGCAGTACTTC
CDR3: CASSYSIQGAYEQYF

size: once
D: -
V: TRBV10-1
J: TRBJ2-3
DNA: TGCGCCAGCAGTCGGGAGAGCACAGATACGCAGTATTTT
CDR3: CASSRESTDTQYF

size: -
D: TRBD1
V: TRBV27
J: TRBJ1-2
DNA: TGTGCCAGCAGCCCGGGACAGGGGGACTATGGCTACACCTTC
CDR3: CASSPGQGDYGYTF

size: once
D: -
V: TRBV10-2
J: TRBJ2-1
DNA: TGCGCCAGCAGTAGCAGCGGGCCGGCCAATGAGCAGTTCTTC
CDR3: CASSSSGPANEQFF

size: -
D: TRBD2
V: TRBV9
J: TRBJ2-5
DNA: TGTGCCAGCAGCTCTAACGCCGGGGGGGGCTTACTAGCCGAGACCCAGTACTTC
CDR3: CASSSNAGGGLLAETQYF

size: few
D: TRBD2
V: TRBV12-5
J: TRBJ2-4
DNA: TGTGCTAGTGGTTTGGTACTTGGACTAGCGAAAAACATTCAGTACTTC
CDR3: CASGLVLGLAKNIQYF

size: -
D: -
V: TRBV11-3
J: TRBJ2-5
DNA: TGTGCCAGCAGCTTATCTTTCCTAGGAAGCGGCGAGATCCAAGAGACCCAGTACTTC
CDR3: CASSLSFLGSGEIQETQYF